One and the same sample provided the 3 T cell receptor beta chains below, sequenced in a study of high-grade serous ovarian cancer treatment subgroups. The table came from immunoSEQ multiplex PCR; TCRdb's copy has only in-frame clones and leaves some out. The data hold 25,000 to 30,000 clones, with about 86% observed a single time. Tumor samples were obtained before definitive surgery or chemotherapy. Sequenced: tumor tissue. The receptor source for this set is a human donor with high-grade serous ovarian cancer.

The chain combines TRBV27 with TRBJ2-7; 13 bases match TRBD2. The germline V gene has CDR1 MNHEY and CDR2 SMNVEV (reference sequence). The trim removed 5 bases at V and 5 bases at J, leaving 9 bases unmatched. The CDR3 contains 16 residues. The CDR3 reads CASSLGLAGVVHEQYF. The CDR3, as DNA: TGTGCCAGCAGTCTAGGACTAGCGGGAGTTGTCCACGAGCAGTACTTC.

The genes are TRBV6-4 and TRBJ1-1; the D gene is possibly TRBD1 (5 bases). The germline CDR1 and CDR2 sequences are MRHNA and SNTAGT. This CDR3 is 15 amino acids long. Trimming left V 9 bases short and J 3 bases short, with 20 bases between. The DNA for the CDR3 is TGTGCCAGTCCCGTGTGGGGCACCGGGGACACTGAAGCTTTCTTT. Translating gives CASPVWGTGDTEAFF.

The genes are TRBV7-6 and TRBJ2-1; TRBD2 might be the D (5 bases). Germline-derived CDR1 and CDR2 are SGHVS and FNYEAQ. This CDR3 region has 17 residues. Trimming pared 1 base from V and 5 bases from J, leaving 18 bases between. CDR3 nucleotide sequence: TGTGCCAGCAGCTTAGGGTCAGTGGGCGGGCGAAACAATGAGCAGTTCTTC. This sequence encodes CASSLGSVGGRNNEQFF.